Listed below are T cell receptor beta chains from one sample, sequenced in a study of beta chain features in type 1 diabetes. Assay: immunoSEQ multiplex PCR; the TCRdb copy retains only in-frame clones and omits some. The profile shows 200,000 to 250,000 clones, 25% to 30% of them singletons. What was sequenced was central memory CD4+ T cells from blood. Receptor source: a young man in good health. The CDR3 runs from the conserved cysteine through the conserved F or W. The D gene is left open where the match is weak. For some rows the clone size is stated as once, few or many, or as a class when expanded; others skip it.

V gene	J gene	clone size	D gene	CDR3 protein	CDR3 DNA
TRBV27	TRBJ2-7	many	.	CASSNYYEQYF	TGTGCCAGCAGTAACTACTACGAGCAGTACTTC
TRBV6-5	TRBJ2-1	.	TRBD1	CASSATGFGEQFF	TGTGCCAGCAGTGCGACAGGGTTTGGGGAGCAGTTCTTC
TRBV28	TRBJ2-3	few	.	CASSSGHVDTQYF	TGTGCCAGCAGTTCTGGCCATGTGGATACGCAGTATTTT
TRBV2	TRBJ2-3	.	.	CASSGGGTDTQYF	TGTGCCAGCAGTGGCGGGGGCACAGATACGCAGTATTTT
TRBV2	TRBJ2-7	few	.	CASSELAPGEQYF	TGTGCCAGCAGTGAATTGGCCCCTGGAGAGCAGTACTTC
TRBV21-1	TRBJ2-7	.	.	CASSKAGTGGYEQYF	TGTGCCAGCAGCAAAGCGGGGACAGGGGGCTACGAGCAGTACTTC
TRBV29-1	TRBJ1-1	.	TRBD1	CSVESQQGTEAFF	TGCAGCGTTGAGTCGCAACAGGGGACTGAAGCTTTCTTT
TRBV4-3	TRBJ2-1	few	TRBD2	CASSQDQAGAVNEQFF	TGCGCCAGCAGCCAAGATCAGGCGGGAGCGGTAAATGAGCAGTTCTTC
TRBV29-1	TRBJ2-1	.	.	CSANRGYNEQFF	TGCAGCGCCAACCGGGGTTACAATGAGCAGTTCTTC
TRBV5-6	TRBJ2-5	many	TRBD2	CASHLVRGGMETQYF	TGTGCCAGCCACCTTGTTCGGGGGGGCATGGAGACCCAGTACTTC
TRBV6-6	TRBJ1-6	.	TRBD1	CASSPEGTGRALHF	TGTGCCAGCAGTCCAGAGGGGACAGGAAGAGCCCTCCACTTT
TRBV13	TRBJ2-2	few	.	CASRRGLNTGELFF	TGTGCCAGCAGAAGGGGGTTGAACACCGGGGAGCTGTTTTTT
TRBV30	TRBJ1-5	.	.	CAWSVQSGGMGPQHF	TGTGCCTGGAGTGTACAATCGGGTGGAATGGGGCCCCAGCATTTT
TRBV5-1	TRBJ2-5	many	.	CASSLGQRRETQYF	TGCGCCAGCAGCTTGGGGCAGAGGCGAGAGACCCAGTACTTC
TRBV5-4	TRBJ2-7	few	.	CASSLEAREQYF	TGTGCCAGCAGCTTGGAGGCGAGGGAGCAGTACTTC
TRBV7-2	TRBJ2-3	many	.	CASSLGFATDTQYF	TGTGCCAGCAGCTTAGGGTTTGCCACAGATACGCAGTATTTT
TRBV7-2	TRBJ2-1	.	TRBD2	CASSLTAGGRNEQFF	TGTGCCAGCAGCTTAACAGCGGGAGGGCGCAATGAGCAGTTCTTC
TRBV5-1	TRBJ2-1	.	.	CASGLPPRDEQFF	TGCGCCAGCGGACTCCCCCCTAGGGATGAGCAGTTCTTC
TRBV9	TRBJ2-6	.	TRBD1	CASSVRIGQGATGANVLTF	TGTGCCAGCAGCGTTCGCATTGGACAGGGGGCAACTGGGGCCAACGTCCTGACTTTC
TRBV29-1	TRBJ2-5	many	TRBD1	CSFRDSGQTQYF	TGCAGCTTCCGGGACAGTGGACAGACCCAGTACTTC
TRBV7-8	TRBJ2-5	.	.	CASSYHETQYF	TGTGCCAGCAGCTACCACGAGACCCAGTACTTC
TRBV6-6	TRBJ2-7	many	.	CASSYSSGIDEQYF	TGTGCCAGCAGTTACTCGTCTGGGATTGACGAGCAGTACTTC
TRBV5-1	TRBJ2-3	.	.	CASSFEGSTDTQYF	TGCGCCAGCAGCTTCGAGGGAAGCACAGATACGCAGTATTTT
TRBV5-4	TRBJ2-7	.	TRBD1	CASSFQDRSSYEQYF	TGTGCCAGCAGCTTTCAGGACAGGTCCTCCTACGAGCAGTACTTC
TRBV6-5	TRBJ2-7	.	.	CASSYDRTYEQYF	TGTGCCAGCAGTTACGACAGGACCTACGAGCAGTACTTC
TRBV5-1	TRBJ2-3	few	TRBD2	CASSSGLAVDTQYF	TGCGCCAGCAGCTCCGGACTAGCGGTAGATACGCAGTATTTT
TRBV30	TRBJ2-6	.	TRBD1	CAWRGQTLGANVLTF	TGTGCCTGGAGGGGACAGACCCTCGGGGCCAACGTCCTGACTTTC
TRBV4-2	TRBJ2-1	.	.	CASSQDLPLGDAASYNEQFF	TGTGCCAGCAGCCAAGATCTCCCCTTGGGGGACGCGGCCTCCTACAATGAGCAGTTCTTC
TRBV7-6	TRBJ2-1	many	TRBD2	CASSLALPGGGAGEQFF	TGTGCCAGCAGCTTAGCGCTGCCAGGCGGGGGGGCCGGAGAGCAGTTCTTC
TRBV30	TRBJ2-1	few	TRBD2	CAWRTGGAGAEQFF	TGTGCCTGGAGGACTGGGGGAGCGGGGGCTGAGCAGTTCTTC
TRBV28	TRBJ2-2	.	.	CASSLNAPGELFF	TGTGCCAGCAGCCTAAACGCCCCCGGGGAGCTGTTTTTT
TRBV19	TRBJ2-1	.	TRBD1	CASSKTGVLYNEQFF	TGTGCCAGTAGTAAGACAGGGGTTCTCTACAATGAGCAGTTCTTC
TRBV5-4	TRBJ2-7	.	.	CASSLEAYEQYF	TGTGCCAGCAGCTTAGAAGCGTACGAGCAGTACTTC
TRBV4-1	TRBJ2-5	few	.	CASSLLPGTKGETQYF	TGCGCCAGCAGCCTTCTCCCGGGGACCAAGGGCGAGACCCAGTACTTC
TRBV11-2	TRBJ1-2	few	.	CASSLSGDMNYGYTF	TGTGCCAGCAGCTTATCTGGAGATATGAACTATGGCTACACCTTC
TRBV15	TRBJ2-5	few	TRBD1	CATSRARGYQETQYF	TGTGCCACCAGCAGAGCCAGGGGGTACCAAGAGACCCAGTACTTC
TRBV6-1	TRBJ1-1	.	TRBD1	CASSAVQGASTEAFF	TGTGCCAGCAGTGCAGTACAGGGGGCGAGCACTGAAGCTTTCTTT
TRBV5-4	TRBJ2-7	few	TRBD2	CASSPLRGGHEQYF	TGTGCCAGCAGCCCCCTTAGGGGAGGGCACGAGCAGTACTTC
TRBV7-9	TRBJ1-1	few	.	CASTFSGQENTEAFF	TGTGCCAGCACCTTCAGCGGCCAGGAGAACACTGAAGCTTTCTTT
TRBV10-3	TRBJ2-7	many	TRBD1	CATQSGQGNDEQYF	TGTGCGACCCAATCCGGACAGGGGAACGACGAGCAGTACTTC
TRBV6-1	TRBJ2-3	.	.	CASSRGRADTQYF	TGTGCCAGCAGTCGGGGAAGAGCAGATACGCAGTATTTT
TRBV27	TRBJ2-3	.	.	CASSSIRQSMGDTQYF	TGTGCCAGCAGTTCTATACGACAGTCGATGGGAGATACGCAGTATTTT
TRBV2	TRBJ2-5	.	.	CASSRSPQETQYF	TGTGCCAGCTCGCGATCCCCGCAAGAGACCCAGTACTTC
TRBV30	TRBJ2-6	few	TRBD1	CAWGGLIRDREAGANVLTF	TGTGCCTGGGGCGGGCTTATCCGGGACAGGGAGGCTGGGGCCAACGTCCTGACTTTC
TRBV7-2	TRBJ2-2	many	.	CASSRAPRTGELFF	TGTGCCAGCTCCCGGGCACCGAGGACCGGGGAGCTGTTTTTT
TRBV30	TRBJ1-1	.	.	CAWSVLRDTEAFF	TGTGCCTGGAGTGTACTCCGGGACACTGAAGCTTTCTTT
TRBV30	TRBJ2-1	.	TRBD2	CAWSVGPLSGRATNEQFF	TGTGCCTGGAGTGTGGGCCCCCTGAGCGGGAGGGCCACCAATGAGCAGTTCTTC
TRBV18	TRBJ1-2	few	.	CASSPDQENLDGYTF	TGTGCCAGCTCACCAGACCAGGAAAACTTAGATGGCTACACCTTC
TRBV2	TRBJ2-3	.	.	CASSEALVGLDGGFTQYF	TGTGCCAGCAGTGAAGCGCTTGTTGGGTTGGATGGTGGGTTCACGCAGTATTTT
TRBV7-2	TRBJ2-7	few	TRBD1	CASSPSAQGAHEQYF	TGTGCCAGCAGCCCCTCGGCGCAGGGGGCCCACGAGCAGTACTTC
TRBV18	TRBJ2-7	.	.	CASSPPRVTYEQYF	TGTGCCAGCTCACCACCCAGGGTCACCTACGAGCAGTACTTC
TRBV4-2	TRBJ2-1	.	TRBD2	CASSHQKRGGRNEQFF	TGTGCCAGCAGCCATCAAAAGCGGGGGGGTCGCAATGAGCAGTTCTTC
TRBV10-1	TRBJ2-7	.	.	CASGVGGAPYEQYF	TGCGCCAGCGGTGTTGGGGGAGCCCCCTACGAGCAGTACTTC
TRBV5-6	TRBJ2-3	few	.	CASSLVGGGAGDTQYF	TGTGCCAGCAGCTTGGTTGGTGGGGGGGCCGGGGATACGCAGTATTTT
TRBV9	TRBJ2-3	.	TRBD2	CASSVESGRAPDTQYF	TGTGCCAGCAGCGTAGAAAGCGGGAGGGCCCCAGATACGCAGTATTTT